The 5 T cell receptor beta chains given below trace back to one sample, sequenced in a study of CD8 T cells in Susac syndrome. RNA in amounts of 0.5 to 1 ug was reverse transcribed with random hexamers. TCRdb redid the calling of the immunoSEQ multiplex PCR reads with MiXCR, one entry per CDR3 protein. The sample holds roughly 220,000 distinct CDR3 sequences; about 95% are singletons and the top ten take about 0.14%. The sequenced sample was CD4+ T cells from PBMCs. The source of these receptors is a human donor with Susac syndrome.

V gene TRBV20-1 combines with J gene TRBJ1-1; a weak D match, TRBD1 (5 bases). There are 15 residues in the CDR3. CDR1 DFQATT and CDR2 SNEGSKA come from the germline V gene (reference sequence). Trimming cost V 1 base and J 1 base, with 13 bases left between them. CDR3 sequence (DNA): TGCAGTGCTAGAGGTTGGGACGGAGAGAACACTGAAGCTTTCTTT. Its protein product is CSARGWDGENTEAFF.

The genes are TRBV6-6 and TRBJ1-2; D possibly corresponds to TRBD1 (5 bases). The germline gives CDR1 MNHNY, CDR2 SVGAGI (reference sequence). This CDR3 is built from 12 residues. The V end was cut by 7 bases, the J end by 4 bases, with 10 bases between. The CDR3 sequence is CASTPGGYGYTF. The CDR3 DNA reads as TGTGCCAGCACCCCGGGGGGCTATGGCTACACCTTC.

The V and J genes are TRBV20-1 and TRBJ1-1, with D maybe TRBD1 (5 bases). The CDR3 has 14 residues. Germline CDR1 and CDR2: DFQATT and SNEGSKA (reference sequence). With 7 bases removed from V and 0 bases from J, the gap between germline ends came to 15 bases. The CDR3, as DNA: TGCAGTGTCCTAGGGGCCCAAGTGAACACTGAAGCTTTCTTT. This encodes CSVLGAQVNTEAFF.

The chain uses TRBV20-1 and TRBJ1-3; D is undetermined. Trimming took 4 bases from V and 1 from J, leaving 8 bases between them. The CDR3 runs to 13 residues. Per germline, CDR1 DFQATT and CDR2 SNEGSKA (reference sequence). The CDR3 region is CSATAISGNTIYF. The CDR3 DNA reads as TGCAGTGCTACAGCCATTTCTGGAAACACCATATATTTT.

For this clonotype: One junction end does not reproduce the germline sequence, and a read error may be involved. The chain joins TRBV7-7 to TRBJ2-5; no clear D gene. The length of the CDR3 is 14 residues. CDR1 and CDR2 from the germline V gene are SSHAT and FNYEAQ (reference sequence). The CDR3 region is CASSHPGRQETQYF. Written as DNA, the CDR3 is TGTGCTAGCAGCCATCCAGGCCGCCAAGAGACCCAGTACTTC.